This TCR beta chain appears in the sequencing data of a study of T cell responses to AZD1222 COVID-19 vaccine. The CDR3 has 12 residues. J was trimmed by 7 bases and V by 9 bases; bases with no gene match: 5. Germline V CDR1 and CDR2: KGHDR, SFDVKD. Of note for this clone: Its antigen is unidentified.

Study findings and constraints: There were vaccine-associated CD4 TCRs across spike, dominant at 160-218 and 743-854. Every sample of the repertoires postdated the peak T cell response.

Repertoires were generated with immunoSEQ multiplex PCR, while TCRdb's copy carries only in-frame clones and drops some. The repertoire holds roughly 120,000 clones, 75% to 90% seen once, with roughly 4% in the top ten. Here the sequenced sample was peripheral blood, taken 28 days after the second AZD1222 dose. The chain links TRBV24-1 to TRBJ1-5, with 7 bases fitting TRBD1. This TCR came from an adult who received the AZD1222 COVID-19 vaccine. In DNA, the CDR3 is TGTGCCACCGCGACAGGGAAACAGCCCCAGCATTTT. Its translation is CATATGKQPQHF.